A single sample gave rise to the 28 T cell receptor beta chains below, sequenced in a study of control samples from healthy donors and cancer patients. TCRdb keeps only in-frame clones here, not all; method: immunoSEQ multiplex PCR. The table records some 70,000 clones, approximately 86% of them present only once. The sample was blood. These receptors originate from a man aged 60 to 69 in good health.

CDR3: CASSQAGDQPQHF. The CDR3 DNA reads TGTGCCAGCAGCCAAGCGGGCGATCAGCCCCAGCATTTT. This rearrangement joins TRBV3-1 (or the pseudogene TRBV3-2) to TRBJ1-5, with D unresolved. The CDR3 is 13 residues long. V was pared by 1 base and J by 5 bases, with 6 bases between. CDR1 and CDR2 from the germline V gene are LGHDT and YNNKEL (reference sequence).

This clone was recorded only once. The gene calls are TRBV4-1 and TRBJ2-7; D may correspond to TRBD1 or TRBD2 (5 bases each). CDR1 is MGHRA, CDR2 YSYEKL, per germline. The CDR3 sequence is 12 residues long. The V gene lost 4 bases and the J gene lost 2 bases, with 6 bases spanning the gap. CDR3 region: CASSRDPYEQYF. In nucleotides, the CDR3 is TGCGCCAGCAGCCGGGACCCCTACGAGCAGTACTTC.

This chain links TRBV4-1 with TRBJ2-3; 7 bases fit TRBD2. Germline V gene sequence: CDR1 MGHRA, CDR2 YSYEKL. The CDR3 consists of 17 residues. V gave up 2 bases and J gave up 3 bases; unmatched junction bases: 11. The chain's CDR3 is CASSQNRGGRRTDTQYF. The CDR3 DNA reads TGCGCCAGCAGCCAAAACCGTGGCGGGAGAAGAACAGATACGCAGTATTTT.

The rearrangement uses TRBV6-2 or TRBV6-3 and TRBJ2-3; D gene ambiguous. Per the germline V gene, CDR1 is MNHEY and CDR2 is SVGEGT. CDR3 size: 14 residues. V lost 6 bases, J lost 0 bases, and 10 bases lay in between. DNA for the CDR3: TGTGCCAGCAGCCTCGTTTCTAGCACAGATACGCAGTATTTT. This sequence encodes CASSLVSSTDTQYF.

This sequence joins TRBV28 and TRBJ2-5; TRBD1 matches at 11 bases. J lost 5 bases, V lost 6 bases, and 11 bases had no gene match. The germline V gene has CDR1 MDHEN and CDR2 SYDVKM. This CDR3 has 16 residues. This chain's CDR3 is CASSFPWTGGHETQYF. CDR3 in DNA: TGTGCCAGCAGCTTCCCTTGGACAGGGGGCCATGAGACCCAGTACTTC.

The chain employs TRBV6-2 or TRBV6-3 and TRBJ2-3; 10 positions agree with TRBD2. This CDR3 contains 17 residues. Looked up from germline, CDR1 is MNHEY and CDR2 is SVGEGT. The trim removed 6 bases at V and 8 bases at J, leaving 17 bases unmatched. The CDR3 nucleotides read TGTGCCAGCAGCAAGCTAGCGGGGGAAGAACAAGGAGGTACGCAGTATTTT. This encodes CASSKLAGEEQGGTQYF.

This chain joins TRBV4-3 and TRBJ2-1, with TRBD2 identical over 8 bases. The CDR3 contains 16 residues. Germline V gene lookup returns CDR1 LGHNA and CDR2 YSLEER. J lost 7 bases, V lost 0 bases, and 8 bases had no gene match. As DNA, the CDR3 is TGCGCCAGCAGCCAAGAACCCAGCGGGAGAGTGAATGAGCAGTTCTTC. It is translated as CASSQEPSGRVNEQFF.

The chain carries TRBV4-3 and TRBJ2-7; 10 nucleotides align to TRBD2. Germline V gene sequence: CDR1 LGHNA, CDR2 YSLEER. This CDR3 contains 16 residues. J gave up 3 bases and V 0 bases, and 5 bases lay outside the gene matches. CDR3 DNA: TGCGCCAGCAGCCAAGATGAGGCTAGCGGGAGCTACGAGCAGTACTTC. Its protein is CASSQDEASGSYEQYF.

The chain combines TRBV19 with TRBJ1-1; D possibly corresponds to TRBD1 (6 bases). The length of the CDR3 is 14 residues. V was shortened by 6 bases and J by 4 bases, with 15 bases between the two germline ends. The germline V gene encodes CDR1 LNHDA and CDR2 SQIVND (reference sequence). As DNA, the CDR3 is TGTGCCAGTAGCGCACAGGGAGGAGTCACTGAAGCTTTCTTT. Protein: CASSAQGGVTEAFF.

This chain joins TRBV3-1 (or the pseudogene TRBV3-2) and TRBJ2-1, with 7 bases lining up with TRBD2. From germline, CDR1 is LGHDT and CDR2 YNNKEL (reference sequence). This CDR3 has 15 amino acids. J was trimmed by 7 bases and V by 4 bases; bases with no gene match: 10. Here the CDR3 reads CASSPLGEGLNEQFF. CDR3 nucleotides: TGTGCCAGCAGCCCTTTGGGGGAGGGCCTAAATGAGCAGTTCTTC.

V and J are TRBV4-3 and TRBJ1-5, with D possibly being TRBD1 (5 bases). The CDR3 spans 15 residues. The germline V gene has CDR1 LGHNA and CDR2 YSLEER. The ends were cut back, 2 bases at V and 3 bases at J, with 11 bases in the middle. The CDR3: CASSQSDSFNQPQHF. The CDR3 nucleotides are TGCGCCAGCAGCCAATCCGACAGCTTCAATCAGCCCCAGCATTTT.

The sample holds a few counts of this clone. The rearrangement joins TRBV4-3 to TRBJ2-1, with 9 positions matching TRBD1. Germline CDR1 and CDR2: LGHNA and YSLEER. CDR3 length: 21 amino acids. V shed 2 bases and J 0 bases; nucleotides not matched to a gene: 17. The DNA for the CDR3 is TGCGCCAGCAGCCAATCGACAGGGGGTACTATTACTAAAGGCTCCTACAATGAGCAGTTCTTC. Translated: CASSQSTGGTITKGSYNEQFF.

The chain combines TRBV19 with TRBJ2-3, with TRBD2 identical over 10 bases. The CDR3 length is 15 residues. Germline assignment: CDR1 LNHDA and CDR2 SQIVND (reference sequence). The V and J ends lost 5 bases and 2 bases, in that order; junction bases with no gene match: 4. The CDR3 DNA reads as TGTGCCAGTAGTTCTAGCGGGAGATCCACAGATACGCAGTATTTT. Translated, it gives CASSSSGRSTDTQYF.

V gene TRBV6-5 combines with J gene TRBJ2-7, with D possibly being TRBD1 or TRBD2 (5 bases each). Looked up from germline, CDR1 is MNHEY and CDR2 is SVGAGI. The V end was cut by 6 bases, the J end by 3 bases, with 18 bases between. The CDR3 runs 15 residues. Here the CDR3 DNA reads TGTGCCAGCAGACCAGAAGGGAGTAGGGGCTACGAGCAGTACTTC. Its protein is CASRPEGSRGYEQYF.

The chain recombines TRBV19 with TRBJ1-3; no reliable D call. V lost 5 bases, J lost 0 bases, and 11 bases lay in between. The CDR3 length is 15 residues. Germline CDR1 LNHDA, CDR2 SQIVND (reference sequence). CDR3 DNA sequence: TGTGCCAGTAGTTCCACTTTTCGCTCTGGAAACACCATATATTTT. Amino acid sequence: CASSSTFRSGNTIYF.

The chain has TRBV4-1 and TRBJ1-2; the match to TRBD1 covers 12 bases. This CDR3 spans 16 amino acids. Trimming cost V 4 bases and J 5 bases; bases outside gene matches: 8. The germline V gene has CDR1 MGHRA and CDR2 YSYEKL. CDR3 bases: TGCGCCAGCAGCCCGGGACAGGGGGCTGTTGGATATGGCTACACCTTC. Encoded protein: CASSPGQGAVGYGYTF.

Notes on this clone: In the same sample, other DNA sequences code for this CDR3. The chain couples TRBV11-2 to TRBJ1-2; D not resolved. Per germline, CDR1 SGHAT and CDR2 FQNNGV. V shed 0 bases and J shed 0 bases, with 8 bases lying between them. CDR3 length: 15 residues. As DNA, the CDR3 is TGTGCCAGCAGCTTAGAGGGTGCAGCTAACTATGGCTACACCTTC. Protein product: CASSLEGAANYGYTF.

The chain couples TRBV27 to TRBJ2-1; D perhaps matches TRBD1 (6 bases). This CDR3 region has 14 residues. Germline loops: CDR1 MNHEY, CDR2 SMNVEV (reference sequence). Trimming removed 4 bases from V and 4 bases from J, with 11 bases in between. The CDR3 here is CASSSRDTYNEQFF. The DNA for the CDR3 is TGTGCCAGCAGTTCCCGGGACACGTACAATGAGCAGTTCTTC.

The chain has TRBV25-1 and TRBJ1-1, with 8 bases identical to TRBD1. This CDR3 spans 15 amino acids. After removal of 5 bases from V and 6 bases from J, the junction contained 11 bases not matched to a gene. Germline CDR1 and CDR2: MGHDK and SYGVNS. The DNA for the CDR3 is TGTGCCAGCAGTCGCCTGGACAGGGAAGGGTCTGAAGCTTTCTTT. This codes for CASSRLDREGSEAFF.

The chain carries TRBV5-5 and TRBJ2-2; 11 bases match TRBD1. The CDR3 is 15 amino acids. CDR1 SGHKS and CDR2 YYEKEE come from the germline V gene (reference sequence). Trimming removed 4 bases from V and 4 bases from J; junction bases left unmatched: 3. The CDR3 spells CASSLGQGGTGELFF. The CDR3 region has the DNA TGTGCCAGCAGCCTGGGACAGGGGGGCACCGGGGAGCTGTTTTTT.

In this sample, this clone turned up once. This chain uses TRBV7-6 with TRBJ2-2; a weak D match, TRBD2 (6 bases). Trimming took off 4 bases at V and 1 base at J, with 13 bases between the two ends. In germline, CDR1 is SGHVS, CDR2 FNYEAQ. There are 16 residues in the CDR3. The CDR3: CASSSAGPKNTGELFF. The CDR3 DNA sequence: TGTGCCAGCAGCTCCGCGGGGCCGAAGAACACCGGGGAGCTGTTTTTT.

The chain combines TRBV3-1 (or the pseudogene TRBV3-2) with TRBJ1-1; TRBD1 agrees at 9 bases. Germline-derived CDR1 and CDR2 are LGHDT and YNNKEL (reference sequence). The trim removed 4 bases at V and 11 bases at J, leaving 2 bases unmatched. This CDR3 is built from 11 residues. The CDR3 spells CASSRGTGAFF. CDR3 nucleotide sequence: TGTGCCAGCAGCCGCGGGACAGGGGCTTTCTTT.

The gene calls are TRBV3-1 (or the pseudogene TRBV3-2) and TRBJ1-2; the D is unclear. The CDR3 totals 17 residues. Looked up from germline, CDR1 is LGHDT and CDR2 is YNNKEL (reference sequence). The V gene lost 0 bases and the J gene lost 4 bases, with 18 bases spanning the gap. In DNA, the CDR3 is TGTGCCAGCAGCCAAGATTCACCAGACTTTCTTGGCTATGGCTACACCTTC. It yields the protein CASSQDSPDFLGYGYTF.

V and J are TRBV7-9 and TRBJ2-3; 11 nucleotides align to TRBD2. V was clipped by 5 bases and J by 3 bases; unmatched bases: 4. This CDR3 has 15 residues. Germline V lookup: CDR1 SEHNR, CDR2 FQNEAQ (reference sequence). The CDR3 region is CASSLTSGGTDTQYF. The CDR3 region has the DNA TGTGCCAGCAGCCTAACTAGCGGGGGAACAGATACGCAGTATTTT. Using reference TRBV7-9 and TRBJ2-3 for the parts outside the CDR3, the full variable domain is DTGVSQNPRHKITKRGQNVTFRCDPISEHNRLYWYRQTLGQGPEFLTYFQNEAQLEKSRLLSDRFSAERPKGSFSTLEIQRTEQGDSAMYLCASSLTSGGTDTQYFGPGTRLTVL.

This clone was seen a few times. This chain links TRBV7-3 with TRBJ2-1; D may be TRBD2 (5 bases). The CDR3 totals 13 residues. Germline V lookup: CDR1 SGHTA, CDR2 FQGTGA. V was pared by 5 bases and J by 10 bases, with 15 bases between. CDR3 amino acids: CASSRTLANEQFF. Here the CDR3 DNA reads TGTGCCAGCAGCCGGACCCTAGCCAACGAGCAGTTCTTC.

This clone has just one count. This chain connects TRBV6-6 to TRBJ2-3; D not resolved. The CDR3 has 13 amino acids. With 7 bases removed from V and 1 base from J, the gap between germline ends came to 9 bases. Germline V CDR1 and CDR2: MNHNY, SVGAGI (reference sequence). The CDR3 loop reads CASTPTGTDTQYF. The CDR3, as DNA: TGTGCCAGCACTCCAACGGGCACAGATACGCAGTATTTT.

This sequence joins TRBV10-3 and TRBJ2-7, with D maybe TRBD2 (5 bases). The germline V gene encodes CDR1 ENHRY and CDR2 SYGVKD. The V and J ends lost 4 bases and 2 bases respectively, with 12 bases between them. This CDR3 has 14 amino acids. CDR3 DNA: TGTGCCATCAGTGGAGGACTGATAACCTACGAGCAGTACTTC. Its protein is CAISGGLITYEQYF.

This chain uses TRBV5-1 with TRBJ2-2, with unresolved D. Germline lookup yields CDR1 SGHRS and CDR2 YFSETQ. The length of the CDR3 is 14 residues. V dropped 4 bases and J dropped 3 bases, with 10 bases sitting between them. The CDR3 spells CASSLHPDTGELFF. CDR3 sequence (DNA): TGCGCCAGCAGCCTACACCCGGACACCGGGGAGCTGTTTTTT.